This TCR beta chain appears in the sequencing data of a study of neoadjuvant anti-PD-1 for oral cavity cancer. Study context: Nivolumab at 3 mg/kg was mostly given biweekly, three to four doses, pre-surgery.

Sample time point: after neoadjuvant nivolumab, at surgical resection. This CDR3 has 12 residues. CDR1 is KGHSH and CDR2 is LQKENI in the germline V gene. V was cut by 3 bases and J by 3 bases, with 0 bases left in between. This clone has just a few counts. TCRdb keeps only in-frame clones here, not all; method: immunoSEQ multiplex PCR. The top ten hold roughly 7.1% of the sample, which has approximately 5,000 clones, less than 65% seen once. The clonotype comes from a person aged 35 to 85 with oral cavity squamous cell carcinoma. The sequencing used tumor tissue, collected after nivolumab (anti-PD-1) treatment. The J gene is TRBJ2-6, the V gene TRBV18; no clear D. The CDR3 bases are TGTGCCAGCTCACCTGGGGCCAACGTCCTGACTTTC. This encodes CASSPGANVLTF.